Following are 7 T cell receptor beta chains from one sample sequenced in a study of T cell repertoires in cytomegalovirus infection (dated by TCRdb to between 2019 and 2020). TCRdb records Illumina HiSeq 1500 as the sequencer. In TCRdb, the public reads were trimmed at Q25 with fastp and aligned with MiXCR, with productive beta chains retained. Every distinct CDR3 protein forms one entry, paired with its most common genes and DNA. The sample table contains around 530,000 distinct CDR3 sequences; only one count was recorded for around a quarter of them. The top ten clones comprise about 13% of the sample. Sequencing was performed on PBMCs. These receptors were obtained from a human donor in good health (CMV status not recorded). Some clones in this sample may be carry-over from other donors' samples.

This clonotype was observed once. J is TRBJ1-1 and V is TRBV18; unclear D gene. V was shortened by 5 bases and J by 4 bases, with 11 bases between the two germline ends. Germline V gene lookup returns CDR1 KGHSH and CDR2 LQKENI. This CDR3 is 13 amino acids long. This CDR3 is CASSSKVGTEAFF. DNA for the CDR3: TGTGCCAGCTCATCCAAGGTTGGCACTGAAGCTTTCTTT.

The CDR3 DNA is TGTGCCAGCAGCCCCCAGGGGCTTTCCTACAATGAGCAGTTCTTC. It codes for CASSPQGLSYNEQFF. The chain is built from TRBV3-1 and TRBJ2-1, with a tentative D call TRBD1 (6 bases). The germline V gene encodes CDR1 LGHDT and CDR2 YNNKEL (reference sequence). The CDR3 loop spans 15 amino acids. V shed 4 bases and J shed 1 base, with 11 bases lying between them.

In nucleotides, the CDR3 is TGTGCCAGCAGAGGACAGTTTAGCAATCAGCCCCAGCATTTT. It specifies CASRGQFSNQPQHF. The J gene is TRBJ1-5, the V gene TRBV27, with D tentatively TRBD1 (6 bases). The CDR3 loop spans 14 amino acids. The germline V and J ends were trimmed by 6 bases and 0 bases, with 9 bases remaining between them. CDR1 is MNHEY, CDR2 SMNVEV, per germline (reference sequence).

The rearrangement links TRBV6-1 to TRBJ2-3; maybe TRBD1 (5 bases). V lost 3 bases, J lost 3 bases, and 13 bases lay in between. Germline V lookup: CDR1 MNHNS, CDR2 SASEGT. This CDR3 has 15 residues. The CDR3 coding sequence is TGTGCCAGCAGTGACAGAGGCCCAGGGACAGATACGCAGTATTTT. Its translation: CASSDRGPGTDTQYF.

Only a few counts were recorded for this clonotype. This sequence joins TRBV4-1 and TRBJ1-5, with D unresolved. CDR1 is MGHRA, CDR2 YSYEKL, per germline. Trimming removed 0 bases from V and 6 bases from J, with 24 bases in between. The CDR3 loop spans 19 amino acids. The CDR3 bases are TGCGCCAGCAGCCAAGATCTTGGGCTTTCGGCAGAGGCCTTTCAGCCCCAGCATTTT. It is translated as CASSQDLGLSAEAFQPQHF.

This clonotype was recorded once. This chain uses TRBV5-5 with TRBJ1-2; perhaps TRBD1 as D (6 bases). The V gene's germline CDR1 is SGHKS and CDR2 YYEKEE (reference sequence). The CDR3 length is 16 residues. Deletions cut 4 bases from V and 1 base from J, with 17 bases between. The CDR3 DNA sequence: TGTGCCAGCAGCCTGGACAGACTTCTAAATAACTATGGCTACACCTTC. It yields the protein CASSLDRLLNNYGYTF.

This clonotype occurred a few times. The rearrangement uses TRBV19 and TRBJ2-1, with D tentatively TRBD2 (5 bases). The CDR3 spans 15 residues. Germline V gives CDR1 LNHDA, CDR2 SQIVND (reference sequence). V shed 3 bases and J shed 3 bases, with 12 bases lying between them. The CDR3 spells CASSISRTFYNEQFF. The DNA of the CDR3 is TGTGCCAGTAGTATCTCTAGGACTTTCTACAATGAGCAGTTCTTC.